The 19 T cell receptor beta chains reported below all come from one sample, sequenced in a study of cytomegalovirus exposure and HLA in healthy donors. The PCR ran on 60 Vbeta and 13 Jbeta primers. Some clones are missing from TCRdb's copy, which holds only in-frame ones; the method was immunoSEQ multiplex PCR. The table has about 100,000 clones, around 82% seen once. Sequenced sample: PBMCs. Receptor source: a woman between 45 and 60 years old in good health and CMV-seropositive.

The CDR3 coding sequence is TGTGCCAGCATTAGCGGGGGACCGTTCGATGAGCAGTTCTTC. It specifies CASISGGPFDEQFF. This chain connects TRBV2 to TRBJ2-1; 9 bases line up with TRBD2. CDR1 and CDR2 from the germline V gene are SNHLY and FYNNEI. Losses at the gene ends were 7 bases for V and 8 bases for J; bases not matched to a gene: 9. This CDR3 comprises 14 residues.

A few counts support this clone. The rearrangement joins TRBV18 to TRBJ1-5; D gene unclear. The CDR3 length is 13 residues. Germline lookup yields CDR1 KGHSH and CDR2 LQKENI. V lost 4 bases and J 7 bases, leaving 11 bases between the germline ends. The CDR3: CASSRGQEQPQHF. The CDR3, as DNA: TGTGCCAGCTCACGAGGGCAGGAGCAGCCCCAGCATTTT.

J is TRBJ2-2 and V is TRBV4-2; 9 bases match TRBD1. In germline, CDR1 is LGHNA, CDR2 YNFKEQ. V lost 6 bases to trimming and J lost 0 bases; unmatched junction nucleotides: 2. The CDR3 extends over 15 amino acids. The CDR3 nucleotides read TGTGCCAGCAGGGGGGACAGGGCGAACACCGGGGAGCTGTTTTTT. It is translated as CASRGDRANTGELFF.

This chain joins TRBV11-2 and TRBJ1-2, with D maybe TRBD1 (5 bases). Trimming removed 3 bases at V and 8 bases at J, with 19 bases between. The CDR3 covers 15 residues. Germline-derived CDR1 and CDR2 are SGHAT and FQNNGV. The CDR3 here is CASSLQGRNDGGYTF. The DNA for the CDR3 is TGTGCCAGCAGCTTGCAGGGCCGGAATGACGGGGGCTACACCTTC.

The chain joins TRBV7-9 to TRBJ2-5; D not certain. CDR1 and CDR2 from the germline V gene are SEHNR and FQNEAQ (reference sequence). Trimming stripped 4 bases from V and 1 base from J, with 16 bases between. The CDR3 sequence is 16 residues long. The CDR3 here is CASSSFGGSIQETQYF. CDR3 DNA: TGTGCCAGCAGCTCCTTCGGCGGATCGATCCAAGAGACCCAGTACTTC.

CDR3 nucleotide sequence: TGCGCCTCCGAGAGGACAGGGGGCAATCAGCCCCAGCATTTT. Residues: CASERTGGNQPQHF. The chain couples TRBV23-1 to TRBJ1-5, with 9 bases identical to TRBD1. TRBV23-1 is sorted into the ORF group, with uncertain function. The V and J ends lost 11 bases and 2 bases, in that order; junction bases with no gene match: 7. This CDR3 region has 14 residues.

In this sample, this clone turned up a few times. The rearrangement links TRBV11-2 to TRBJ1-4, with D perhaps matching TRBD1 (5 bases). The CDR3 has 15 residues. The V and J ends lost 2 bases and 6 bases respectively, with 13 bases between them. The germline gives CDR1 SGHAT, CDR2 FQNNGV. CDR3: CASSLRRGKDEKLFF. CDR3 nucleotide sequence: TGTGCCAGCAGCTTAAGGAGGGGCAAGGATGAAAAACTGTTTTTT.

This rearrangement joins TRBV11-1 to TRBJ2-7; no definite D call. The V and J ends lost 5 bases and 2 bases respectively, with 13 bases between them. Germline values: CDR1 SGHAT, CDR2 FQDESV (reference sequence). This CDR3 spans 14 amino acids. The CDR3 is CASSLRRGPYEQYF. Written as DNA, the CDR3 is TGTGCCAGCAGCCTCAGGCGTGGCCCCTACGAGCAGTACTTC. The variable domain in full, completed from reference TRBV11-1 and TRBJ2-7, reads EAEVAQSPRYKITEKSQAVAFWCDPISGHATLYWYRQILGQGPELLVQFQDESVVDDSQLPKDRFSAERLKGVDSTLKIQPAELGDSAMYLCASSLRRGPYEQYFGPGTRLTVT.

The V call is TRBV7-9, the J call TRBJ2-5; maybe TRBD2 (6 bases). CDR3 length: 13 amino acids. The germline CDR1 and CDR2 sequences are SEHNR and FQNEAQ (reference sequence). Trimming shortened V by 4 bases and J by 5 bases, and 11 bases separated the two germline ends. CDR3 sequence reads: CASSSEGWETQYF. The CDR3 DNA sequence: TGTGCCAGCAGCTCGGAGGGGTGGGAGACCCAGTACTTC.

The chain has TRBV30 and TRBJ1-4; D gene uncertain. V lost 0 bases and J lost 8, with 4 bases in between. Germline loops: CDR1 GTSNPN, CDR2 SVGIG (reference sequence). The CDR3 extends over 11 amino acids. Here the CDR3 reads CAWSVFEKLFF. CDR3 DNA: TGTGCCTGGAGTGTCTTCGAAAAACTGTTTTTT.

The chain combines TRBV6-1 with TRBJ2-1; 9 positions agree with TRBD2. The CDR3 is 14 amino acids. The germline CDR1 and CDR2 sequences are MNHNS and SASEGT. The V segment lost 7 bases and the J segment 2 bases; nucleotides outside the gene matches: 3. DNA of the CDR3: TGTGCCAGCAATATAGCGGGGGCCTACAATGAGCAGTTCTTC. It translates to CASNIAGAYNEQFF.

The V call is TRBV7-9, the J call TRBJ2-2; 7 nucleotides agree with TRBD2. The CDR3 covers 16 residues. Germline assignment: CDR1 SEHNR and CDR2 FQNEAQ (reference sequence). V trimming: 4 bases; J trimming: 1 base; junction bases outside the gene matches: 6. As DNA, the CDR3 is TGTGCCAGCAGCTCAATGAGCGGGGAGAACACCGGGGAGCTGTTTTTT. It translates to CASSSMSGENTGELFF.

This clone was counted a single time. The CDR3 coding sequence is TGTGCCAGCAGCGACACAGGGATCTTAGGGTCACCCCTCCACTTT. It encodes CASSDTGILGSPLHF. This chain connects TRBV9 to TRBJ1-6; a possible D gene is TRBD1 (6 bases). V shed 3 bases and J shed 10 bases, with 17 bases lying between them. From germline, CDR1 is SGDLS and CDR2 YYNGEE. This CDR3 has 15 residues. The complete variable domain, with remaining parts taken from reference TRBV9 and TRBJ1-6, reads DSGVTQTPKHLITATGQRVTLRCSPRSGDLSVYWYQQSLDQGLQFLIQYYNGEERAKGNILERFSAQQFPDLHSELNLSSLELGDSALYFCASSDTGILGSPLHFGNGTRLTVT.

The rearrangement uses TRBV19 and TRBJ1-1; 7 bases are a match to TRBD1. This CDR3 is 13 amino acids long. Germline CDR1 and CDR2: LNHDA and SQIVND (reference sequence). The V gene end was trimmed by 8 bases and the J gene end by 4 bases; junction bases not matched to a gene: 7. The DNA of the CDR3 is TGTGCCAGTGGGGACAGATCGATCACTGAAGCTTTCTTT. Residues: CASGDRSITEAFF.

The chain is built from TRBV4-1 and TRBJ1-1; TRBD1 might be the D (6 bases). CDR1 and CDR2 (germline): MGHRA, YSYEKL. CDR3 length: 15 amino acids. V shed 5 bases and J shed 0 bases, with 13 bases lying between them. This chain's CDR3 is CASSEWTEMNTEAFF. The CDR3 DNA follows: TGCGCCAGCAGCGAATGGACAGAGATGAACACTGAAGCTTTCTTT.

With regard to this clone: At one of its ends the junction is not consistent with the germline gene, which may arise from a read error. The CDR3 protein is CASSYVLAGGLNTGELFF. The CDR3 bases are TGTGCTAGCAGCTACGTACTAGCGGGGGGGCTCAACACCGGGGAGCTGTTTTTT. The chain has TRBV7-7 and TRBJ2-2; TRBD2 agrees at 13 bases. The CDR3 has 18 residues. Germline loops: CDR1 SSHAT, CDR2 FNYEAQ (reference sequence).

The genes are TRBV19 and TRBJ1-2; possibly TRBD1 for D (5 bases). The length of the CDR3 is 15 residues. Germline V CDR1 and CDR2: LNHDA, SQIVND (reference sequence). Trimming took 1 base from V and 5 from J, leaving 14 bases between them. The CDR3 nucleotides read TGTGCCAGTAGTATAGGGACACTCGCCTCGTATGGCTACACCTTC. Its translation: CASSIGTLASYGYTF.

This chain uses TRBV27 with TRBJ1-1, with 7 positions matching TRBD1. The CDR3 covers 16 residues. From germline, CDR1 is MNHEY and CDR2 SMNVEV (reference sequence). V lost 6 bases to trimming and J lost 8 bases; unmatched junction nucleotides: 18. CDR3 loop: CASSRGVRGRESEAFF. The CDR3 region has the DNA TGTGCCAGCAGCAGGGGGGTTAGGGGGCGCGAGTCAGAAGCTTTCTTT.

A few counts support this clone. The chain couples TRBV5-1 to TRBJ1-1, with 9 bases identical to TRBD1. Germline-derived CDR1 and CDR2 are SGHRS and YFSETQ. Trimming removed 7 bases from V and 3 bases from J; junction bases left unmatched: 7. The CDR3 has 14 amino acids. The CDR3: CASFDRDRDTEAFF. DNA of the CDR3: TGCGCCAGCTTCGACCGGGACAGGGACACTGAAGCTTTCTTT. Supplemented by reference TRBV5-1 and TRBJ1-1, the full variable domain reads KAGVTQTPRYLIKTRGQQVTLSCSPISGHRSVSWYQQTPGQGLQFLFEYFSETQRNKGNFPGRFSGRQFSNSRSEMNVSTLELGDSALYLCASFDRDRDTEAFFGQGTRLTVV.